The 5 T cell receptor beta chains presented below share a single source sample, sequenced in a study of Ad26.COV2.S vaccination and SARS-CoV-2 variants. Assay: immunoSEQ multiplex PCR; the TCRdb copy retains only in-frame clones and omits some. Of 300,000 to 350,000 clones listed, around nine tenths are singletons. Described treatment: 15 to 20 received Ad26.COV2.S at low or high dose, single or two shots; 5 received placebo; per-sample allocation not given. After the first vaccine or placebo injection, samples were drawn on day 63. The specimen was peripheral blood, collected in a trial of Ad26.COV2.S vaccine versus placebo. The receptors here all came from a person between 18 and 59 years old who received the Ad26.COV2.S COVID-19 vaccine or a placebo.

The chain uses TRBV19 and TRBJ2-5; TRBD2 matches 7 bases. This CDR3 spans 14 amino acids. Trimming at V came to 3 bases and at J to 2 bases, leaving 3 bases not matched to a gene. Germline lookup yields CDR1 LNHDA and CDR2 SQIVND (reference sequence). In DNA, the CDR3 is TGTGCCAGTAGTATGAAACTAGCGCAAGAGACCCAGTACTTC. Protein sequence: CASSMKLAQETQYF. The complete variable domain, with remaining parts taken from reference TRBV19 and TRBJ2-5, reads DGGITQSPKYLFRKEGQNVTLSCEQNLNHDAMYWYRQDPGQGLRLIYYSQIVNDFQKGDIAEGYSVSREKKESFPLTVTSAQKNPTAFYLCASSMKLAQETQYFGPGTRLLVL.

This clone was seen a few times. The rearrangement links TRBV19 to TRBJ1-6, with D possibly TRBD1 on 6 matching bases. CDR1 and CDR2 from the germline V gene are LNHDA and SQIVND (reference sequence). V was pared by 6 bases and J by 7 bases, with 16 bases between. The CDR3 is made up of 15 amino acids. CDR3 in DNA: TGTGCCAGTAGCCTCCGGGGGGCGCGGAATTCACCCCTCCACTTT. Protein: CASSLRGARNSPLHF.

For this clone: The sample holds other DNA sequences that translate to the same CDR3. The chain recombines TRBV7-9 with TRBJ2-7; 7 bases are shared with TRBD1. Germline assignment: CDR1 SEHNR and CDR2 FQNEAQ (reference sequence). The CDR3 sequence is 12 residues long. Germline trimming cut 5 bases from V and 4 bases from J; bases unmatched to any gene: 2. In nucleotides, the CDR3 is TGTGCCAGCAGCCTACAGGGGTACGAGCAGTACTTC. This codes for CASSLQGYEQYF.

The V and J genes are TRBV18 and TRBJ1-2, with D hard to call. The V gene's germline CDR1 is KGHSH and CDR2 LQKENI. CDR3 size: 15 residues. Trimming left V 1 base short and J 1 base short, with 10 bases between. In DNA, the CDR3 is TGTGCCAGCTCACCACAGGAGTCGATTAACTATGGCTACACCTTC. Translated, it gives CASSPQESINYGYTF.

The rearrangement joins TRBV3-1 (or the pseudogene TRBV3-2) to TRBJ1-2; no definite D call. CDR1 is LGHDT, CDR2 YNNKEL, per germline (reference sequence). V gave up 3 bases and J gave up 1 base, with 6 bases separating them. CDR3 length: 13 amino acids. The CDR3 DNA is TGTGCCAGCAGCCAGATCAATAACTATGGCTACACCTTC. It yields the protein CASSQINNYGYTF.